This T cell receptor (beta chain) originates from a study of blood T cell repertoires in COVID-19. Study information: COVID-19 samples, acute and convalescent, were from the United States, Italy and Spain.

Clones were sequenced by immunoSEQ multiplex PCR, and TCRdb holds only the in-frame ones, with some missing. The sample has some 390,000 clones, 85% to 90% seen once. From germline, CDR1 is KGHSH and CDR2 LQKENI. CDR3 size: 14 residues. V was pared by 5 bases and J by 5 bases, with 8 bases of the junction left unmatched. The TCR comes from a human donor in a cohort sampled during active COVID-19. The chain uses TRBV18 and TRBJ2-5, with 7 bases matching TRBD1. What was sequenced was peripheral blood. In DNA, the CDR3 is TGTGCCAGCTCAGGGGCAGGGGGATCGGAGACCCAGTACTTC. Its protein product is CASSGAGGSETQYF.